This passage covers 10 T cell receptor beta chains from one sample sequenced in a study of cytomegalovirus exposure and HLA in healthy donors. Use of 60 Vbeta and 13 Jbeta primers characterized the PCR. This table comes from immunoSEQ multiplex PCR, and its TCRdb copy is limited to in-frame clones, with some not included. The sample lists some 180,000 clones, roughly 75% seen once, with about 2.1% in the top ten. Sequencing input: PBMCs. The receptors here all came from a woman aged 30 to 39 in good health and CMV-seronegative.

The chain joins TRBV6-5 to TRBJ1-4, with D perhaps TRBD1 (5 bases). The CDR3 sequence is 15 residues long. The ends were cut back, 0 bases at V and 5 bases at J, with 10 bases in the middle. The germline V gene has CDR1 MNHEY and CDR2 SVGAGI. The CDR3 here is CASSYSINRNEKLFF. In DNA, the CDR3 is TGTGCCAGCAGTTACTCGATCAACAGGAATGAAAAACTGTTTTTT.

The chain employs TRBV5-4 and TRBJ2-3, with 7 bases that match TRBD2. Germline CDR1 SGHNT, CDR2 YYREEE (reference sequence). Trimming cost V 7 bases and J 2 bases; bases outside gene matches: 4. The CDR3 length is 13 residues. For the CDR3, the DNA is TGTGCCAGCGAGAGCGGGGTCACAGATACGCAGTATTTT. Protein sequence: CASESGVTDTQYF. The full variable domain, its missing parts supplied by reference TRBV5-4 and TRBJ2-3, is ETGVTQSPTHLIKTRGQQVTLRCSSQSGHNTVSWYQQALGQGPQFIFQYYREEENGRGNFPPRFSGLQFPNYSSELNVNALELDDSALYLCASESGVTDTQYFGPGTRLTVL.

The V gene is TRBV4-1, the J gene TRBJ1-2; TRBD1 matches 7 bases. With 0 bases clipped from V and 12 bases from J, the junction kept 7 bases outside the gene matches. CDR3 size: 13 residues. Germline loops: CDR1 MGHRA, CDR2 YSYEKL. The CDR3 DNA sequence: TGCGCCAGCAGCCAAGATAGACAGGGCCCAAACACCTTC. Translation gives CASSQDRQGPNTF.

The CDR3 region has the DNA TGTGCCAGTAGTATGTGGGCCGTATCAGGAGAGACCCAGTACTTC. Translation: CASSMWAVSGETQYF. This rearrangement joins TRBV19 to TRBJ2-5; D gene unclear. The CDR3 spans 15 residues. Trimming left V 3 bases short and J 4 bases short, with 15 bases between. From germline, CDR1 is LNHDA and CDR2 SQIVND (reference sequence).

This chain joins TRBV7-6 and TRBJ1-1, with no clear D. Germline CDR1 SGHVS, CDR2 FNYEAQ. The CDR3 runs to 14 residues. The V end was cut by 1 base, the J end by 3 bases, with 9 bases between. CDR3 loop: CASSLVYSDTEAFF. Here the CDR3 DNA reads TGTGCCAGCAGCTTAGTCTATTCGGACACTGAAGCTTTCTTT.

The V and J genes are TRBV11-2 and TRBJ2-3, with 12 bases identical to TRBD2. Germline trimming cut 1 base from V and 3 bases from J; bases unmatched to any gene: 2. The CDR3 runs 16 residues. From germline, CDR1 is SGHAT and CDR2 FQNNGV. CDR3 DNA sequence: TGTGCCAGCAGCTTAGGACTAGCGGGGGTAACAGATACGCAGTATTTT. This encodes CASSLGLAGVTDTQYF.

J is TRBJ1-5 and V is TRBV6-1, with 9 bases fitting TRBD1. With V trimmed by 3 bases and J by 3 bases, 3 bases remained unmatched. Per the germline V gene, CDR1 is MNHNS and CDR2 is SASEGT. This CDR3 spans 15 amino acids. CDR3 protein: CASSDGQGYNQPQHF. In DNA form, the CDR3 reads TGTGCCAGCAGTGACGGACAGGGGTACAATCAGCCCCAGCATTTT.

V and J are TRBV7-8 and TRBJ2-3, with D perhaps TRBD2 (6 bases). V lost 1 base and J 2 bases, leaving 13 bases between the germline ends. Germline CDR1 and CDR2: SGHVS and FQNEAQ. The CDR3 runs 16 residues. Here the CDR3 reads CASSLVGGAYTDTQYF. Here the CDR3 DNA reads TGTGCCAGCAGCTTAGTCGGCGGGGCCTACACAGATACGCAGTATTTT.

This clone has more than one count but fewer than ten. The gene calls are TRBV7-2 and TRBJ2-7; D call uncertain. V shed 6 bases and J shed 4 bases, with 7 bases lying between them. The CDR3 runs 11 residues. Germline V gives CDR1 SGHTA, CDR2 FQGNSA. Written as DNA, the CDR3 is TGTGCCAGCAGTCCCCTGTACGAGCAGTACTTC. Its protein product is CASSPLYEQYF. Drawing the rest from reference TRBV7-2 and TRBJ2-7, the complete variable domain is GAGVSQSPSNKVTEKGKDVELRCDPISGHTALYWYRQSLGQGLEFLIYFQGNSAPDKSGLPSDRFSAERTGGSVSTLTIQRTQQEDSAVYLCASSPLYEQYFGPGTRLTVT.

V usage is TRBV7-3 and J usage is TRBJ1-4; 7 positions match TRBD1. The CDR3 totals 15 residues. Germline V gene data show CDR1 as SGHTA and CDR2 as FQGTGA. V shed 5 bases and J 7 bases; nucleotides not matched to a gene: 10. The CDR3 sequence: CASSASGGLSEKLFF. The CDR3 DNA reads as TGTGCCAGCAGCGCATCAGGGGGATTAAGTGAAAAACTGTTTTTT.